The next 6 T cell receptor beta chains were all read from a single sample in a study of blood T cell repertoires in COVID-19. Here immunoSEQ multiplex PCR was the method, and the copy in TCRdb shows in-frame clones only, minus some. The repertoire holds approximately 260,000 clones, with 70% to 90% as singletons. The sequenced material came from PBMCs or T cells enriched from blood (not recorded which). The receptors derive from a woman aged 40 to 50 with acute COVID-19.

The rearrangement links TRBV4-1 to TRBJ1-3; tentatively, D is TRBD1 (5 bases). This CDR3 region has 18 residues. Trimming stripped 3 bases from V and 0 bases from J, with 18 bases between. Germline values: CDR1 MGHRA, CDR2 YSYEKL. CDR3 nucleotide sequence: TGCGCCAGCAGCCAGATGCCCACAGCAAGGGGCTCTGGAAACACCATATATTTT. Amino acid sequence: CASSQMPTARGSGNTIYF.

The V gene is TRBV9, the J gene TRBJ2-3; 12 bases are a match to TRBD2. Germline CDR1 and CDR2: SGDLS and YYNGEE. V shed 4 bases and J 4 bases; nucleotides not matched to a gene: 16. The length of the CDR3 is 19 residues. In DNA, the CDR3 is TGTGCCAGCAGCTCTACCAGCTATCTAGCGGGAGGGCCCGCAGATACGCAGTATTTT. It yields the protein CASSSTSYLAGGPADTQYF.

This chain joins TRBV29-1 and TRBJ1-1; D gene uncertain. Per germline, CDR1 SQVTM and CDR2 ANQGSEA. The CDR3 totals 13 residues. V was shortened by 7 bases and J by 1 base, with 13 bases between the two germline ends. This chain's CDR3 is CSAANFGNTEAFF. The CDR3 bases are TGCAGCGCTGCAAATTTCGGGAACACTGAAGCTTTCTTT.

This clone has just one count. The V gene is TRBV15, the J gene TRBJ1-2; 7 nucleotides line up with TRBD1. J was trimmed by 4 bases and V by 4 bases; bases with no gene match: 9. The CDR3 has 15 residues. Germline-derived CDR1 and CDR2 are LNHNV and YYDKDF (reference sequence). The CDR3 bases are TGTGCCACCAGCATCCGGGACAGTTGGGCCTATGGCTACACCTTC. It yields the protein CATSIRDSWAYGYTF.

The chain couples TRBV30 to TRBJ1-4; 7 bases map to TRBD1. This CDR3 has 15 residues. J was trimmed by 4 bases and V by 4 bases; bases with no gene match: 9. Germline CDR1 is GTSNPN and CDR2 is SVGIG (reference sequence). The CDR3 reads CAWNIRQGVNEKLFF. As DNA, the CDR3 is TGTGCCTGGAATATCCGACAGGGCGTTAATGAAAAACTGTTTTTT.

The chain uses TRBV4-3 and TRBJ2-1, with 7 bases identical to TRBD2. Germline CDR1 LGHNA, CDR2 YSLEER. CDR3 size: 20 residues. Losses at the gene ends were 4 bases for V and 0 bases for J; bases not matched to a gene: 18. Written as DNA, the CDR3 is TGCGCCAGCAGCCCCAAAGCGCTACTAGCGACCTACCCCTCCTACAATGAGCAGTTCTTC. This encodes CASSPKALLATYPSYNEQFF.